The clone carrying this T cell receptor beta chain was counted ten times or more. The antigen remains unidentified. TCR beta CDR3 sequences were amplified from RNA transcripts. First-round RT-PCR targeting the TCR CDR3 was performed with the HTBI primer set. TCRdb re-analysed the multiplex PCR reads in MiXCR, keeping a single row per CDR3 protein. The top ten hold 7.3% of the sample, which has approximately 590,000 distinct CDR3 sequences, roughly 14% seen once. CDR3 length equals 17 residues. Germline loops: CDR1 MNHEY, CDR2 SMNVEV (reference sequence). With V trimmed by 4 bases and J by 3 bases, 8 bases remained unmatched. This sample is drawn from a study of T cells in Graves' hyperthyroidism and ophthalmopathy. Calling Graves' hyperthyroidism stable meant ophthalmopathy did not progress within 18 months. Uncontrolled infections, other autoimmune diseases, pregnancy or lactation led to exclusion of patients. Each 10 ml fresh peripheral blood draw supplied the PBMCs.

Study outcomes and limitations: Most clonotypes expanded in the thyroid (above 0.001) were also present in blood.

The sequenced material came from blood. This sequence was found in a woman in her twenties or thirties with Graves' hyperthyroidism. The genes are TRBV27 and TRBJ2-1; 11 positions agree with TRBD2. The CDR3 region is CASSSPIAGGGYNEQFF. The CDR3 DNA reads as TGTGCCAGCAGTTCGCCCATAGCGGGAGGGGGCTACAATGAGCAGTTCTTC.